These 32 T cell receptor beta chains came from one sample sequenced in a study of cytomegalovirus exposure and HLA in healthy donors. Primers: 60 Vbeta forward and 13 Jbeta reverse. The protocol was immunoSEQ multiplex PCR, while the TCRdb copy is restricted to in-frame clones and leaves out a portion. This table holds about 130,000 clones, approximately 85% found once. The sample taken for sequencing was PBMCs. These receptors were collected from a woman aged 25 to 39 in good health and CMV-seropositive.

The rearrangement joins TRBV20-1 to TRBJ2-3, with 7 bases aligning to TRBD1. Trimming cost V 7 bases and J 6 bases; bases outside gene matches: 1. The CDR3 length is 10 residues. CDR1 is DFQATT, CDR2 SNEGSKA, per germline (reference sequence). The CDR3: CSGTGDTQYF. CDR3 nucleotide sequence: TGCAGTGGGACAGGTGATACGCAGTATTTT.

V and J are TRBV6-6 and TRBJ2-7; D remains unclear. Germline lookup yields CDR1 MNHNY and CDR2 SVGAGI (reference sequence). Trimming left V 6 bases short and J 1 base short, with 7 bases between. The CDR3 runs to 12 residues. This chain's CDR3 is CASRTRSYEQYF. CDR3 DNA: TGTGCCAGCAGGACGCGGTCCTACGAGCAGTACTTC.

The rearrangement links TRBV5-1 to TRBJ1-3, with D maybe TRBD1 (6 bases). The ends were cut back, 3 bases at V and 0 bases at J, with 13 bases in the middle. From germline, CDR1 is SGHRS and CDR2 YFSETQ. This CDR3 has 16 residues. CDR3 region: CASSSVSQGSGNTIYF. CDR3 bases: TGCGCCAGCAGCTCAGTATCACAGGGCTCTGGAAACACCATATATTTT. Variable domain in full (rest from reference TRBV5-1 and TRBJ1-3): KAGVTQTPRYLIKTRGQQVTLSCSPISGHRSVSWYQQTPGQGLQFLFEYFSETQRNKGNFPGRFSGRQFSNSRSEMNVSTLELGDSALYLCASSSVSQGSGNTIYFGEGSWLTVV.

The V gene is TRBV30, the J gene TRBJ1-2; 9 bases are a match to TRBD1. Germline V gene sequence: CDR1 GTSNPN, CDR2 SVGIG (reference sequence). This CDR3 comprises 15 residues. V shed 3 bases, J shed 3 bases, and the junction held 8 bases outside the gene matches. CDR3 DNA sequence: TGTGCCTGGAGGCCGGGACAGGGAGGAGACTATGGCTACACCTTC. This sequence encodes CAWRPGQGGDYGYTF.

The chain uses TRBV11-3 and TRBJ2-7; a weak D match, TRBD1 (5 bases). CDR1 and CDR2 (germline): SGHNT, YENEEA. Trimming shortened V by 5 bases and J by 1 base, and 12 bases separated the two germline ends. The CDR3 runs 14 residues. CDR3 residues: CASSLVGDSYEQYF. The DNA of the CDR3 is TGTGCCAGCAGCCTTGTAGGGGATTCCTACGAGCAGTACTTC.

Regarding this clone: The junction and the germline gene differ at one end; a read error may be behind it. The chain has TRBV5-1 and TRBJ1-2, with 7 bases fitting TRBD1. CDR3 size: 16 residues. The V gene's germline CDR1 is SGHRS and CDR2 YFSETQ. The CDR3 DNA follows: TGCGCCAGCAGCCCAGAGGACAGGACAGTGGACCTGCTGAAGGCCTTC. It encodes CASSPEDRTVDLLKAF.

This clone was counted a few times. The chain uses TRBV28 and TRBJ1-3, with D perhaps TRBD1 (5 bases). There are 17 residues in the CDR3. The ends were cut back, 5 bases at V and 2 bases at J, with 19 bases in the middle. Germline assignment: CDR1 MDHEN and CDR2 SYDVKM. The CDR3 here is CASSHPRGSRPGNTIYF. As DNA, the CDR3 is TGTGCCAGCAGTCACCCAAGGGGATCTAGGCCTGGAAACACCATATATTTT.

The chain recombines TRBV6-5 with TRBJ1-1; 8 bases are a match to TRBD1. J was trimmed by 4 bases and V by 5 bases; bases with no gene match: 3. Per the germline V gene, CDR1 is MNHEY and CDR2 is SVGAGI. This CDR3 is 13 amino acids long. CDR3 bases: TGTGCCAGCAGTCTACAGGGGGGCACTGAAGCTTTCTTT. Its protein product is CASSLQGGTEAFF.

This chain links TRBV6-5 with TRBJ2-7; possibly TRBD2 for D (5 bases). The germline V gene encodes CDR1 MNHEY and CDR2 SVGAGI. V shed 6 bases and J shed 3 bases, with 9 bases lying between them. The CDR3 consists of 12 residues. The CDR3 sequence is CASSSRGYEQYF. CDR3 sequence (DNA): TGTGCCAGCAGCTCCCGGGGCTACGAGCAGTACTTC.

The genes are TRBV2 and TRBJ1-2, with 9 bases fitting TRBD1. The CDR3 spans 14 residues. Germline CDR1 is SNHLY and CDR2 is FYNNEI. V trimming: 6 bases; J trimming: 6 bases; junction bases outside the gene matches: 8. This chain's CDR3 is CASRDRGGTDGYTF. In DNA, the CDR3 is TGTGCCAGCAGAGACAGGGGGGGCACCGATGGCTACACCTTC.

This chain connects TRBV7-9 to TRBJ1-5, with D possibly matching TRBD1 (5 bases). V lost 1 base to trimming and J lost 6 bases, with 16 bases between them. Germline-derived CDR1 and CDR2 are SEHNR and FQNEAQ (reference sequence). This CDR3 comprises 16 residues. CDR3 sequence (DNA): TGTGCCAGCAGCTTAGGAGATAGGGGCGGGGGTCAGCCCCAGCATTTT. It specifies CASSLGDRGGGQPQHF.

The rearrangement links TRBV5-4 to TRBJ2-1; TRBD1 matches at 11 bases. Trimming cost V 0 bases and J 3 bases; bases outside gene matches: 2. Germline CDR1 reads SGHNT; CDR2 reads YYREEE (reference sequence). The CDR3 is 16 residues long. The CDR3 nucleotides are TGTGCCAGCAGCTTGGCCGGGACAGGGGGCTACAATGAGCAGTTCTTC. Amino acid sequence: CASSLAGTGGYNEQFF.

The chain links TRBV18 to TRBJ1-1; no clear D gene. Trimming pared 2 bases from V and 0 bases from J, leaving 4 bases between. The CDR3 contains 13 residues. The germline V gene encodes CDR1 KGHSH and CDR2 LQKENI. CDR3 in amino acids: CASSPGVNTEAFF. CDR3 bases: TGTGCCAGCTCACCAGGAGTGAACACTGAAGCTTTCTTT.

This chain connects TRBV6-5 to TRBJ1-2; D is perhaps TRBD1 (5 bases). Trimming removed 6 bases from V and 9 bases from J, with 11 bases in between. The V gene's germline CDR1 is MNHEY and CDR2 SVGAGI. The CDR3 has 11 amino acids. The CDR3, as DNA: TGTGCCAGCAGGACCCAGGGAAGCTACACCTTC. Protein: CASRTQGSYTF.

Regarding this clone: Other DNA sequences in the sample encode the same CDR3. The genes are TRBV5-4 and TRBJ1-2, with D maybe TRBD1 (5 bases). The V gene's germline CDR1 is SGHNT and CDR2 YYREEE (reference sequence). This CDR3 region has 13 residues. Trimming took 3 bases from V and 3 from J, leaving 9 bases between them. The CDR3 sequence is CASSSTGDYGYTF. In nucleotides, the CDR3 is TGTGCCAGCAGCTCAACGGGGGACTATGGCTACACCTTC.

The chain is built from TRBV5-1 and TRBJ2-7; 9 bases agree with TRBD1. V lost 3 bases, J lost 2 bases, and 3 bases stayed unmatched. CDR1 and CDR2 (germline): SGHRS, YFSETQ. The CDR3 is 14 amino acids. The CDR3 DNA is TGCGCCAGCAGCTCAAGACAGGGGGCCTACGAGCAGTACTTC. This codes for CASSSRQGAYEQYF.

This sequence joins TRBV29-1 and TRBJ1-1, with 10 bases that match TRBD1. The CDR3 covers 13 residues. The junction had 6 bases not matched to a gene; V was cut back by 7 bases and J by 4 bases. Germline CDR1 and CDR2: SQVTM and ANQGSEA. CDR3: CSGGTGVTTEAFF. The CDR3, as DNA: TGCAGCGGGGGGACAGGGGTGACCACTGAAGCTTTCTTT.

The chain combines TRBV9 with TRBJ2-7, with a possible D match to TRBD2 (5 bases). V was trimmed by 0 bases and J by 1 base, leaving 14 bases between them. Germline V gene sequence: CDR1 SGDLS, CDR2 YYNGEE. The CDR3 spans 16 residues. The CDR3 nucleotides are TGTGCCAGCAGCGTAGCCCCCTCAGCGGCGTCCTACGAGCAGTACTTC. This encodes CASSVAPSAASYEQYF.

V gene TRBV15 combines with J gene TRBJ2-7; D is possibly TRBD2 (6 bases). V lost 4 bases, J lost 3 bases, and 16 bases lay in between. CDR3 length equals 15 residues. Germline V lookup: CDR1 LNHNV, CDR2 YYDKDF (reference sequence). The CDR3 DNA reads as TGTGCCACCAGCACTACGTACGGAGGGGACTACGAGCAGTACTTC. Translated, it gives CATSTTYGGDYEQYF.

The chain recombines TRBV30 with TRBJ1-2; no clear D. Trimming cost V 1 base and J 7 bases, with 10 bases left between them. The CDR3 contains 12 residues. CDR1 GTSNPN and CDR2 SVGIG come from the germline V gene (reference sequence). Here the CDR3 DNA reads TGTGCCTGGAGTGCCCCCCCCCTTGGCTACACCTTC. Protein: CAWSAPPLGYTF.

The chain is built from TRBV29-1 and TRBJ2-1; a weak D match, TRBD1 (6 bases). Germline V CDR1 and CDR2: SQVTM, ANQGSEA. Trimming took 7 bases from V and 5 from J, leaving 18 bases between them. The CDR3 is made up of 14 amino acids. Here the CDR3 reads CSARGGTAHNEQFF. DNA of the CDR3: TGCAGCGCCAGAGGGGGAACAGCCCACAATGAGCAGTTCTTC.

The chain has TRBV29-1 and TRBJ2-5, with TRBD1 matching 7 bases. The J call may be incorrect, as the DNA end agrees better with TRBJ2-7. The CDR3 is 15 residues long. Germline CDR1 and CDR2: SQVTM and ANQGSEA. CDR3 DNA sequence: TGCAGCGTTGAAGTGCTTGGACAGGCCTCCTACGAGCAGTACTTC. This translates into CSVEVLGQASYEQYF.

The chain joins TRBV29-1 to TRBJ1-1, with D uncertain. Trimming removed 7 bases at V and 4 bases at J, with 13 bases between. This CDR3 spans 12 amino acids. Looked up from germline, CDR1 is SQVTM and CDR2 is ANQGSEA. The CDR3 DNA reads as TGCAGCGCCCTGTCCTACGGCACTGAAGCTTTCTTT. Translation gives CSALSYGTEAFF. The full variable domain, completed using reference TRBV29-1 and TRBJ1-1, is SAVISQKPSRDICQRGTSLTIQCQVDSQVTMMFWYRQQPGQSLTLIATANQGSEATYESGFVIDKFPISRPNLTFSTLTVSNMSPEDSSIYLCSALSYGTEAFFGQGTRLTVV.

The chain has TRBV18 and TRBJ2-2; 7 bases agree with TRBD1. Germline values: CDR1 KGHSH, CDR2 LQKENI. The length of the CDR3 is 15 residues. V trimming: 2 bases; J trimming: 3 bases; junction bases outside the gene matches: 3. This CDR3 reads CASSPNRGDTGELFF. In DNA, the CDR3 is TGTGCCAGCTCACCAAACAGGGGAGACACCGGGGAGCTGTTTTTT.

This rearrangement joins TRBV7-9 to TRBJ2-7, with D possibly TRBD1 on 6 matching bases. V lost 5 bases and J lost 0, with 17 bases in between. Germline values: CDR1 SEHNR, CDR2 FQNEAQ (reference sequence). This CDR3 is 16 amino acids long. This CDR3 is CASSADSLRSSYEQYF. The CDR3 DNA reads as TGTGCCAGCAGCGCGGACAGTCTTAGAAGCTCCTACGAGCAGTACTTC.

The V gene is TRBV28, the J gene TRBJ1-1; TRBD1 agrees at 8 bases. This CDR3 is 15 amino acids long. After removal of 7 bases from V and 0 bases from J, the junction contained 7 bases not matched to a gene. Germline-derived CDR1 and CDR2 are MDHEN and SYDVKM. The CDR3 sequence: CASIQGAGVNTEAFF. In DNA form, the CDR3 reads TGTGCCAGCATCCAGGGGGCAGGCGTGAACACTGAAGCTTTCTTT.

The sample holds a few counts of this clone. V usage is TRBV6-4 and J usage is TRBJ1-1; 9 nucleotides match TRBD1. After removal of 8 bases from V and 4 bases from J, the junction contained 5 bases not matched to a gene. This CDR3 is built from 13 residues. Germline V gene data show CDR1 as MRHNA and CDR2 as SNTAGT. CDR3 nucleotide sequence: TGTGCCAGCGGGACAGGGTTCTTCACTGAAGCTTTCTTT. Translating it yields CASGTGFFTEAFF.

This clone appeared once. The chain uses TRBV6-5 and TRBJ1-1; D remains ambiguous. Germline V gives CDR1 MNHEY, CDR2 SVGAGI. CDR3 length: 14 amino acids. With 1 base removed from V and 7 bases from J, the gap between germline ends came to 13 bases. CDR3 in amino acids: CASSYLEGDLEAFF. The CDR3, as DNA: TGTGCCAGCAGTTACTTGGAGGGAGACCTTGAAGCTTTCTTT.

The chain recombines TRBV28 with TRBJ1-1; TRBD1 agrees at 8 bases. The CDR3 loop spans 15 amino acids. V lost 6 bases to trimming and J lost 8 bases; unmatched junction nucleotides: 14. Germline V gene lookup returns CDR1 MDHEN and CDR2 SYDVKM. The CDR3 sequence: CASSTSGGYPSEAFF. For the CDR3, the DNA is TGTGCCAGCAGCACTTCAGGGGGCTATCCATCCGAAGCTTTCTTT.

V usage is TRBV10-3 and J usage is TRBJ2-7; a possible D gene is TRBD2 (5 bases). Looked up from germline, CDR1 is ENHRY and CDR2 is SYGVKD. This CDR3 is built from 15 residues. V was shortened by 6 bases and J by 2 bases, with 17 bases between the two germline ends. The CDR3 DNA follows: TGTGCCATCAGAACCACTTCACCGGGAACCTACGAGCAGTACTTC. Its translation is CAIRTTSPGTYEQYF.

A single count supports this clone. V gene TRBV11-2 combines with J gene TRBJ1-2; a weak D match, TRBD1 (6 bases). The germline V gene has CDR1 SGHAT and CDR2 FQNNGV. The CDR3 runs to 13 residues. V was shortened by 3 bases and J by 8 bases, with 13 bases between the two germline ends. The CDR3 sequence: CASSFGQFKGYTF. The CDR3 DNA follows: TGTGCCAGCAGCTTTGGACAGTTTAAAGGCTACACCTTC.

The CDR3 bases are TGTGCCATCCGACAGGGGGGGAGCGACGAGCAGTACTTC. Its translation is CAIRQGGSDEQYF. The gene calls are TRBV6-1 and TRBJ2-7, with 9 bases matching TRBD1. Germline V gene data show CDR1 as MNHNS and CDR2 as SASEGT. V shed 10 bases, J shed 5 bases, and the junction held 9 bases outside the gene matches. CDR3 size: 13 residues.